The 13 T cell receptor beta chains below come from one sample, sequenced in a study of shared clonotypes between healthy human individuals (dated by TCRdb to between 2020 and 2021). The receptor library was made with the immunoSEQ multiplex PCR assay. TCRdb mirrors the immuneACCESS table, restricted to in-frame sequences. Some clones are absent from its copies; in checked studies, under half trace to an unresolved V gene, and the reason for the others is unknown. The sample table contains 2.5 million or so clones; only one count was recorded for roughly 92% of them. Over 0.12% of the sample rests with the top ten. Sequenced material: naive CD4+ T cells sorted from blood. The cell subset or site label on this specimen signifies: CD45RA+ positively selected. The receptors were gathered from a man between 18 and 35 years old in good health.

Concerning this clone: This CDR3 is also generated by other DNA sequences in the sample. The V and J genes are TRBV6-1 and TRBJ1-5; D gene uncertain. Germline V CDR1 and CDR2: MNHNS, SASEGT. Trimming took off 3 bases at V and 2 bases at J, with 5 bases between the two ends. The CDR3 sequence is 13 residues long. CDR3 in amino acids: CASSERGNQPQHF. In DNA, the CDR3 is TGTGCCAGCAGTGAGCGGGGCAATCAGCCCCAGCATTTT.

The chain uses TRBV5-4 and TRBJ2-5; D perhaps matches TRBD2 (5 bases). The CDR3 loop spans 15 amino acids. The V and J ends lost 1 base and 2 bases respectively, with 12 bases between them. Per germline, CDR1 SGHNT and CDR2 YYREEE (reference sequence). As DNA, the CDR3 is TGTGCCAGCAGCTTGAAGAATCCGGGACAAGAGACCCAGTACTTC. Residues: CASSLKNPGQETQYF.

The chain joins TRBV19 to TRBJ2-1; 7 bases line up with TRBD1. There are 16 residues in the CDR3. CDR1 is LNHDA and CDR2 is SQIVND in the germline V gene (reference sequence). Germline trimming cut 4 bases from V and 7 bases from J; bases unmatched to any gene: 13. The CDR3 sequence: CASSTHILDRANEQFF. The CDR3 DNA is TGTGCCAGTAGTACACATATCCTCGACAGGGCTAATGAGCAGTTCTTC.

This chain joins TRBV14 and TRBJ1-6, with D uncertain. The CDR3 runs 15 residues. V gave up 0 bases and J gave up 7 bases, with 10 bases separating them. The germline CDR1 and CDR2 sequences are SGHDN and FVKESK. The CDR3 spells CASSQEGSSNSPLHF. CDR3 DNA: TGTGCCAGCAGCCAAGAGGGCAGCTCGAATTCACCCCTCCACTTT. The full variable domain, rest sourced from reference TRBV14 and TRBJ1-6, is EAGVTQFPSHSVIEKGQTVTLRCDPISGHDNLYWYRRVMGKEIKFLLHFVKESKQDESGMPNNRFLAERTGGTYSTLKVQPAELEDSGVYFCASSQEGSSNSPLHFGNGTRLTVT.

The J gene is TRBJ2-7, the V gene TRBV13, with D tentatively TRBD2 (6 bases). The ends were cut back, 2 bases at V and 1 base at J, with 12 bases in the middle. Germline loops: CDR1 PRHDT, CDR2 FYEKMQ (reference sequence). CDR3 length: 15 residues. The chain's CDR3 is CASSLFGGESYEQYF. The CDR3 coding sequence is TGTGCCAGCAGCTTATTCGGCGGGGAGTCCTACGAGCAGTACTTC.

CDR3 nucleotides: TGTGCCAGCAGCTTACCGTATGGGGGAAGTGGTTACGAGCAGTACTTC. Amino acid sequence: CASSLPYGGSGYEQYF. The chain uses TRBV7-9 and TRBJ2-7; D may correspond to TRBD1 or TRBD2 (5 bases each). The CDR3 sequence is 16 residues long. CDR1 SEHNR and CDR2 FQNEAQ come from the germline V gene (reference sequence). The ends were cut back, 2 bases at V and 4 bases at J, with 18 bases in the middle. The variable domain in full, completed from reference TRBV7-9 and TRBJ2-7, reads DTGVSQNPRHKITKRGQNVTFRCDPISEHNRLYWYRQTLGQGPEFLTYFQNEAQLEKSRLLSDRFSAERPKGSFSTLEIQRTEQGDSAMYLCASSLPYGGSGYEQYFGPGTRLTVT.

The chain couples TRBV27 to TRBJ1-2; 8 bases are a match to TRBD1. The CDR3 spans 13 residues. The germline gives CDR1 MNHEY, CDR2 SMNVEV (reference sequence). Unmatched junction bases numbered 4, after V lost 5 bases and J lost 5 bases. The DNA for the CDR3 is TGTGCCAGCAGTCCGACAGGGGCTTATGGCTACACCTTC. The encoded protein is CASSPTGAYGYTF.

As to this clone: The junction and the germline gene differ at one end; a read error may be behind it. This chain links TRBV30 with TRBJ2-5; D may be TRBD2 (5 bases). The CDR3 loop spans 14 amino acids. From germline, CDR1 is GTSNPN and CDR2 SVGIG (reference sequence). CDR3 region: CAWRGSGGVETRYF. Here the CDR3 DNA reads TGTGCCTGGAGGGGTAGTGGAGGAGTAGAGACCCGGTACTTC.

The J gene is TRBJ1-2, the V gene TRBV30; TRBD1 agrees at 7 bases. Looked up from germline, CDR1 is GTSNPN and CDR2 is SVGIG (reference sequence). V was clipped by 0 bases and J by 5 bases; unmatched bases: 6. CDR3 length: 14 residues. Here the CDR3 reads CAWSVPGQPYGYTF. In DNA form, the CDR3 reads TGTGCCTGGAGTGTACCGGGACAGCCATATGGCTACACCTTC. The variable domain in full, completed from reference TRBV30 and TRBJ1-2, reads SQTIHQWPATLVQPVGSPLSLECTVEGTSNPNLYWYRQAAGRGLQLLFYSVGIGQISSEVPQNLSASRPQDRQFILSSKKLLLSDSGFYLCAWSVPGQPYGYTFGSGTRLTVV.

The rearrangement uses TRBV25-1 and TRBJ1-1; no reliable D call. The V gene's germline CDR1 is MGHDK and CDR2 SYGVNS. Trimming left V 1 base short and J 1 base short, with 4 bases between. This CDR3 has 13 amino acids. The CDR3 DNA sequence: TGTGCCAGCAGTGAATTGGCGAACACTGAAGCTTTCTTT. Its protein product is CASSELANTEAFF. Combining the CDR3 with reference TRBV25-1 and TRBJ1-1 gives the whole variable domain EADIYQTPRYLVIGTGKKITLECSQTMGHDKMYWYQQDPGMELHLIHYSYGVNSTEKGDLSSESTVSRIRTEHFPLTLESARPSHTSQYLCASSELANTEAFFGQGTRLTVV.

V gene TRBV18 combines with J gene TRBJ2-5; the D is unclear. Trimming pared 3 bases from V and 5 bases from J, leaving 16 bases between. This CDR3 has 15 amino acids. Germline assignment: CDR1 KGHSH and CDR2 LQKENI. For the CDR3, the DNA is TGTGCCAGCTCACCGCCGTATAATGGTGGGGAGACCCAGTACTTC. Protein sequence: CASSPPYNGGETQYF.

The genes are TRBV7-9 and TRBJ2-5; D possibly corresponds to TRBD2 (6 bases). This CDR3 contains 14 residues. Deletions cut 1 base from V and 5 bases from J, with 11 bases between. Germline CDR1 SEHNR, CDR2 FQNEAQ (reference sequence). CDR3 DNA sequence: TGTGCCAGCAGCTTAGAAGCGGGCGGCGAGACCCAGTACTTC. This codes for CASSLEAGGETQYF.

This chain's CDR3 is CSVIPGPGAGTEAFF. The CDR3 bases are TGCAGCGTTATACCGGGCCCCGGGGCGGGCACTGAAGCTTTCTTT. The rearrangement joins TRBV29-1 to TRBJ1-1; perhaps TRBD1 as D (5 bases). CDR1 is SQVTM, CDR2 ANQGSEA, per germline. V gave up 5 bases and J gave up 4 bases, with 20 bases separating them. The CDR3 is made up of 15 amino acids.